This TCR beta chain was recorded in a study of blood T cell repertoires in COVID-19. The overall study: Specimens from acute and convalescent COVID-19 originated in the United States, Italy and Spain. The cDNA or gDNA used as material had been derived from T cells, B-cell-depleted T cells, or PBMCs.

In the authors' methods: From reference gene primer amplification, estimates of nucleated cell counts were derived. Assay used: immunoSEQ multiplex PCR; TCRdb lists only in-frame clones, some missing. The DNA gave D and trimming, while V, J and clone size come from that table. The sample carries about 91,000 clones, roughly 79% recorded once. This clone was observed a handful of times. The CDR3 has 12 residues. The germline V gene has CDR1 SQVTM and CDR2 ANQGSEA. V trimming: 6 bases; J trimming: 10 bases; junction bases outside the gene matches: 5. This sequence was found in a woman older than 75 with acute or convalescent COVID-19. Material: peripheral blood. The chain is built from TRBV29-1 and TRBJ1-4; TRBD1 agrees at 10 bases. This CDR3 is CSVARTGGKLFF. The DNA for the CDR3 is TGCAGCGTAGCCCGGACAGGGGGAAAACTGTTTTTT.